One sample yielded the 25 T cell receptor beta chains listed below, sequenced in a study of T cell responses to AZD1222 COVID-19 vaccine. Clones were sequenced by immunoSEQ multiplex PCR, and TCRdb holds only the in-frame ones, with some missing. Counted here are about 110,000 clones, around 83% occurring once; the ten biggest clones make up about 3.3%. Sample: peripheral blood, taken on day 0 of AZD1222 vaccination. These receptors all stem from an adult in good health.

V usage is TRBV28 and J usage is TRBJ1-6; tentatively, D is TRBD1 (6 bases). Trimming removed 8 bases at V and 0 bases at J, with 17 bases between. The CDR3 is 17 residues long. Germline V gene lookup returns CDR1 MDHEN and CDR2 SYDVKM. CDR3: CASLPGGLFSYNSPLHF. The DNA for the CDR3 is TGTGCCAGCCTCCCCGGGGGCCTCTTCTCCTATAATTCACCCCTCCACTTT.

This chain joins TRBV6-5 and TRBJ2-3; TRBD1 matches at 8 bases. The CDR3 sequence is 14 residues long. V shed 4 bases, J shed 5 bases, and the junction held 5 bases outside the gene matches. CDR1 and CDR2 from the germline V gene are MNHEY and SVGAGI. This chain's CDR3 is CASSFGQGEDTQYF. For the CDR3, the DNA is TGTGCCAGCAGTTTCGGACAGGGCGAAGATACGCAGTATTTT.

The chain is built from TRBV18 and TRBJ1-1; D gene uncertain. V was shortened by 3 bases and J by 1 base, with 15 bases between the two germline ends. Germline V lookup: CDR1 KGHSH, CDR2 LQKENI. CDR3 length: 16 residues. CDR3 sequence (DNA): TGTGCCAGCTCACCTCGCCCAATCCGATCGAACACTGAAGCTTTCTTT. Translating gives CASSPRPIRSNTEAFF.

This clone was detected a few times. V usage is TRBV7-8 and J usage is TRBJ1-1, with D tentatively TRBD1 (6 bases). This CDR3 is 15 amino acids long. Per the germline V gene, CDR1 is SGHVS and CDR2 is FQNEAQ. Trimming cost V 4 bases and J 5 bases, with 17 bases left between them. DNA for the CDR3: TGTGCCAGCAGCTCAGGACAGAGCGGGTGGACTGAAGCTTTCTTT. Translating gives CASSSGQSGWTEAFF.

The V gene is TRBV30, the J gene TRBJ1-2, with 9 bases aligning to TRBD1. With 4 bases clipped from V and 6 bases from J, the junction kept 12 bases outside the gene matches. Per the germline V gene, CDR1 is GTSNPN and CDR2 is SVGIG (reference sequence). The CDR3 covers 15 residues. The CDR3 coding sequence is TGTGCCTGGACCTCCGGGACAGGGTCGGTAGATGGCTACACCTTC. As protein: CAWTSGTGSVDGYTF. Full variable domain (missing parts from reference TRBV30 and TRBJ1-2): SQTIHQWPATLVQPVGSPLSLECTVEGTSNPNLYWYRQAAGRGLQLLFYSVGIGQISSEVPQNLSASRPQDRQFILSSKKLLLSDSGFYLCAWTSGTGSVDGYTFGSGTRLTVV.

The chain couples TRBV4-2 to TRBJ1-5, with 8 nucleotides matching TRBD1. The germline V gene encodes CDR1 LGHNA and CDR2 YNFKEQ. This CDR3 spans 17 amino acids. V lost 3 bases to trimming and J lost 2 bases; unmatched junction nucleotides: 9. The CDR3 protein is CASSQERTGNGNQPQHF. Here the CDR3 DNA reads TGTGCCAGCAGCCAGGAACGGACAGGGAACGGCAATCAGCCCCAGCATTTT.

The chain is built from TRBV11-2 and TRBJ1-4, with D maybe TRBD1 (5 bases). The CDR3 sequence is 16 residues long. Per germline, CDR1 SGHAT and CDR2 FQNNGV. V shed 8 bases and J shed 3 bases, with 19 bases lying between them. CDR3 region: CASRRGGRAANEKLFF. The CDR3 bases are TGTGCCAGCCGTAGGGGAGGAAGGGCGGCTAATGAAAAACTGTTTTTT.

J is TRBJ1-2 and V is TRBV14; D call uncertain. CDR1 is SGHDN, CDR2 FVKESK, per germline. Trimming cost V 0 bases and J 5 bases, with 13 bases left between them. The CDR3 consists of 15 residues. CDR3 DNA: TGTGCCAGCAGCCAAGATCATCAGGCTATTTATGGCTACACCTTC. Protein: CASSQDHQAIYGYTF.

The chain carries TRBV19 and TRBJ1-5, with D unclear. Trimming took 0 bases from V and 3 from J, leaving 9 bases between them. CDR1 is LNHDA, CDR2 SQIVND, per germline (reference sequence). The CDR3 loop spans 15 amino acids. The CDR3 sequence is CASSIELQNNQPQHF. CDR3 in DNA: TGTGCCAGTAGTATAGAATTACAGAACAATCAGCCCCAGCATTTT.

V usage is TRBV6-6 and J usage is TRBJ2-7, with D possibly being TRBD2 (5 bases). V dropped 10 bases and J dropped 4 bases, with 14 bases sitting between them. Germline CDR1 and CDR2: MNHNY and SVGAGI (reference sequence). The CDR3 consists of 12 residues. The CDR3 sequence is CATAPGRYEQYF. CDR3 in DNA: TGTGCCACCGCTCCGGGAAGGTACGAGCAGTACTTC.

The chain combines TRBV2 with TRBJ1-6; TRBD1 is a possible D gene (5 bases). V lost 6 bases, J lost 5 bases, and 8 bases lay in between. The CDR3 contains 13 residues. Germline V lookup: CDR1 SNHLY, CDR2 FYNNEI. DNA for the CDR3: TGTGCCAGCAGGGGACGGGATAATTCACCCCTCCACTTT. This gives the protein CASRGRDNSPLHF. Based on the CDR3 plus reference TRBV2 and TRBJ1-6, the full variable domain is EPEVTQTPSHQVTQMGQEVILRCVPISNHLYFYWYRQILGQKVEFLVSFYNNEISEKSEIFDDQFSVERPDGSNFTLKIRSTKLEDSAMYFCASRGRDNSPLHFGNGTRLTVT.

This CDR3 is CATGGQGGPGTNEKLFF. CDR3 DNA: TGTGCCACCGGGGGGCAAGGGGGTCCCGGAACTAATGAAAAACTGTTTTTT. This chain connects TRBV10-3 to TRBJ1-4; D is perhaps TRBD1 (6 bases). Germline V gene lookup returns CDR1 ENHRY and CDR2 SYGVKD. Trimming took 10 bases from V and 1 from J, leaving 22 bases between them. This CDR3 spans 17 amino acids.

The rearrangement uses TRBV11-2 and TRBJ1-2; D is uncertain. Germline V lookup: CDR1 SGHAT, CDR2 FQNNGV. CDR3 length: 14 residues. V was clipped by 1 base and J by 3 bases, with 9 bases between them. CDR3 in amino acids: CASSLAGSDYGYTF. The CDR3, as DNA: TGTGCCAGCAGCTTAGCTGGCAGCGACTATGGCTACACCTTC.

V gene TRBV7-6 combines with J gene TRBJ2-1; TRBD1 might be the D (6 bases). Germline loops: CDR1 SGHVS, CDR2 FNYEAQ. V was trimmed by 2 bases and J by 8 bases, leaving 25 bases between them. This CDR3 region has 18 residues. The CDR3 sequence: CASSLYLPEGVLVHEQFF. CDR3 nucleotide sequence: TGTGCCAGCAGCTTATACCTACCAGAGGGGGTTTTAGTCCATGAGCAGTTCTTC. The variable domain in full, completed from reference TRBV7-6 and TRBJ2-1, reads GAGVSQSPRYKVTKRGQDVALRCDPISGHVSLYWYRQALGQGPEFLTYFNYEAQQDKSGLPNDRFSAERPEGSISTLTIQRTEQRDSAMYRCASSLYLPEGVLVHEQFFGPGTRLTVL.

The chain uses TRBV14 and TRBJ1-2; 7 nucleotides match TRBD1. The CDR3 runs 14 residues. Germline trimming cut 4 bases from V and 4 bases from J; bases unmatched to any gene: 6. The germline CDR1 and CDR2 sequences are SGHDN and FVKESK. CDR3 region: CASSPHRGPYGYTF. For the CDR3, the DNA is TGTGCCAGCAGCCCACACAGGGGCCCCTATGGCTACACCTTC.

A remark on this clone: The junction differs from germline at one of its ends, possibly a read error. V and J are TRBV4-1 and TRBJ2-5; 8 positions match TRBD2. The CDR3 consists of 19 residues. The germline V gene encodes CDR1 MGHRA and CDR2 YSYEKL. The CDR3 reads CASSEEDRQAGGNQETQYF. CDR3 bases: TGCGCCAGCAGCGAAGAAGACCGGCAGGCGGGGGGTAACCAAGAGACCCAGTACTTC.

This chain joins TRBV5-8 and TRBJ1-5, with TRBD1 as a possible D gene (5 bases). CDR3 length: 13 amino acids. V lost 2 bases, J lost 5 bases, and 8 bases lay in between. The germline V gene encodes CDR1 SGHTS and CDR2 YDEGEE. CDR3 region: CASSLAGDQPQHF. CDR3 coding DNA: TGTGCCAGCAGCTTAGCGGGGGATCAGCCCCAGCATTTT.

The V gene is TRBV5-1, the J gene TRBJ2-5, with a possible D match to TRBD2 (6 bases). Per the germline V gene, CDR1 is SGHRS and CDR2 is YFSETQ. The V gene lost 4 bases and the J gene lost 3 bases, with 16 bases spanning the gap. This CDR3 has 15 amino acids. DNA of the CDR3: TGCGCCAGCAGCCCGGGGGACCACACAAAAGAGACCCAGTACTTC. It translates to CASSPGDHTKETQYF.

This CDR3 is CAWRHNYGARDTEAFF. The CDR3, as DNA: TGTGCCTGGAGACATAACTATGGGGCAAGGGACACTGAAGCTTTCTTT. V is TRBV30 and J is TRBJ1-1; perhaps TRBD1 as D (5 bases). V was shortened by 3 bases and J by 3 bases, with 20 bases between the two germline ends. This CDR3 spans 16 amino acids. Germline lookup yields CDR1 GTSNPN and CDR2 SVGIG (reference sequence).

In this sample, this clone turned up once. The chain couples TRBV5-1 to TRBJ2-6; TRBD1 or TRBD2 may be the D gene (5 bases each). CDR1 and CDR2 from the germline V gene are SGHRS and YFSETQ. Trimming took 6 bases from V and 4 from J, leaving 14 bases between them. CDR3 length: 15 residues. The CDR3 is CASMVLGTGANVLTF. The CDR3 nucleotides are TGCGCCAGCATGGTGCTGGGGACGGGGGCCAACGTCCTGACTTTC. Variable domain in full (rest from reference TRBV5-1 and TRBJ2-6): KAGVTQTPRYLIKTRGQQVTLSCSPISGHRSVSWYQQTPGQGLQFLFEYFSETQRNKGNFPGRFSGRQFSNSRSEMNVSTLELGDSALYLCASMVLGTGANVLTFGAGSRLTVL.

V gene TRBV4-1 combines with J gene TRBJ2-7; TRBD2 matches 9 bases. CDR1 is MGHRA and CDR2 is YSYEKL in the germline V gene. CDR3 length: 15 amino acids. Trimming at V came to 2 bases and at J to 4 bases, leaving 6 bases not matched to a gene. As DNA, the CDR3 is TGCGCCAGCAGCCAAAAACCTAGCGGGGATTACGAGCAGTACTTC. Amino acid sequence: CASSQKPSGDYEQYF.

This chain joins TRBV19 and TRBJ1-3, with D tentatively TRBD1 (6 bases). Germline assignment: CDR1 LNHDA and CDR2 SQIVND (reference sequence). With 4 bases removed from V and 3 bases from J, the gap between germline ends came to 16 bases. The CDR3 has 16 residues. The CDR3 coding sequence is TGTGCCAGTAGTAGGGGACAACTCTTCGTTGGAAACACCATATATTTT. It yields the protein CASSRGQLFVGNTIYF.

The J gene is TRBJ1-6, the V gene TRBV7-2; 7 bases are shared with TRBD1. CDR3 length: 15 amino acids. CDR1 is SGHTA, CDR2 FQGNSA, per germline. The junction had 4 bases not matched to a gene; V was cut back by 3 bases and J by 5 bases. The CDR3 DNA follows: TGTGCCAGCAGCTTCCGGGACAGAGATAATTCACCCCTCCACTTT. Protein product: CASSFRDRDNSPLHF.

This rearrangement joins TRBV7-2 to TRBJ1-2, with D unclear. CDR3 length: 14 amino acids. CDR1 is SGHTA and CDR2 is FQGNSA in the germline V gene. V lost 5 bases and J 2 bases, leaving 12 bases between the germline ends. The CDR3 DNA reads as TGTGCCAGCAGCCCATCGGGCGGAAACTATGGCTACACCTTC. Translation gives CASSPSGGNYGYTF.

A few counts support this clone. The gene calls are TRBV30 and TRBJ2-7; D uncertain. The V gene lost 1 base and the J gene lost 3 bases, with 10 bases spanning the gap. This CDR3 is built from 13 residues. In germline, CDR1 is GTSNPN, CDR2 SVGIG (reference sequence). The CDR3 DNA reads TGTGCCTGGAGTGCGTACACTGGCTACGAGCAGTACTTC. It is translated as CAWSAYTGYEQYF.